The clone carrying this T cell receptor (beta chain) occurred a few times. Its antigen is as yet unknown. These data belong to a study of vaccination effects on CD4 cells after COVID-19. Overall study results and limits: Whether induced by infection or by vaccine, clones showed marked clonal contraction late after vaccination. Convalescent patients were scarce in the study, and it lacked early post-infection timepoints.

Sequenced by immunoSEQ multiplex PCR; TCRdb stores in-frame clones only, minus some. The sample has about 59,000 clones; just under 80% are singletons. Peptide-pool stimulation followed by sequencing identified expanded antigen-specific CD4+ clonotypes in the ViraFEST assay. When more than 9 days of culture had elapsed, CD4+ T cells were isolated. Each participant was administered two doses of either the BNT162b2 or the mRNA-1273 vaccine. It was with roughly 10 IU/ml IL-2 and around 9.9 ug/ml peptides that around 1.8 million PBMC per well were cultured. On day 3 and again on day 7, half the medium was replaced with IL-2 medium. CDR1 is SGHNT and CDR2 is YYREEE in the germline V gene (reference sequence). This CDR3 is 13 amino acids long. V was cut by 4 bases and J by 1 base, with 8 bases left in between.

The V gene is TRBV5-4, the J gene TRBJ1-1; possible D gene TRBD1, 6 bases. Sequencing was performed on CD4+ T cells from PBMCs cultured with HCoV-OC43 spike peptides, taken after COVID-19 vaccination. Documented subset: HCoV-OC43 spike overlapping peptide pool stimulation. This sequence originates from a human donor who received a COVID-19 vaccine. For the CDR3, the DNA is TGTGCCAGCAGCCAGGACAGGAACACTGAAGCTTTCTTT. This codes for CASSQDRNTEAFF.